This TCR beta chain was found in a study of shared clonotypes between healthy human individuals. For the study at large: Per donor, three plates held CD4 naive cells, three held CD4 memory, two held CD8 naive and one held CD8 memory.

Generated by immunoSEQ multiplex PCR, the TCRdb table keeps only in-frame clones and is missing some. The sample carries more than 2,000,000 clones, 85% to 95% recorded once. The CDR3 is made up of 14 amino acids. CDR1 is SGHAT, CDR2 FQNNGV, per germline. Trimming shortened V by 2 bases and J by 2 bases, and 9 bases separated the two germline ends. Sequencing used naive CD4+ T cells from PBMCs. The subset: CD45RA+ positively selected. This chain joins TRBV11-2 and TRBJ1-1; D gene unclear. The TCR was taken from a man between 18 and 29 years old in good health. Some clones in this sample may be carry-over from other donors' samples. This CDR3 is CASSLLGSNTEAFF. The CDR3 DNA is TGTGCCAGCAGCTTATTAGGCTCAAACACTGAAGCTTTCTTT.